Below are 18 T cell receptor beta chains sequenced from a single sample in a study of neoadjuvant anti-PD-1 for oral cavity cancer. Profiling relied on immunoSEQ multiplex PCR, and the TCRdb table lists in-frame clones only, not all of them. The table lists about 72,000 clones, around four fifths of them singletons. This specimen consisted of PBMCs, obtained before nivolumab (anti-PD-1) treatment. These receptors came from a person between 35 and 79 years old with oral cavity squamous cell carcinoma.

The chain employs TRBV30 and TRBJ1-5, with TRBD1 as a possible D gene (5 bases). Germline V gives CDR1 GTSNPN, CDR2 SVGIG (reference sequence). The CDR3 sequence is 13 residues long. V was shortened by 2 bases and J by 5 bases, with 10 bases between the two germline ends. The CDR3 sequence: CAWSLGADQPQHF. DNA of the CDR3: TGTGCCTGGAGTCTCGGGGCCGATCAGCCCCAGCATTTT.

The V and J genes are TRBV19 and TRBJ1-2; D possibly corresponds to TRBD1 (6 bases). Germline-derived CDR1 and CDR2 are LNHDA and SQIVND (reference sequence). The V and J ends lost 3 bases and 4 bases respectively, with 15 bases between them. This CDR3 is 15 amino acids long. The CDR3 sequence is CASSIGLGGPYGYTF. CDR3 sequence (DNA): TGTGCCAGTAGTATCGGGTTGGGGGGCCCCTATGGCTACACCTTC.

The V gene is TRBV7-7, the J gene TRBJ2-5, with unresolved D. The CDR3 runs to 16 residues. V was clipped by 5 bases and J by 1 base, with 17 bases between them. Germline assignment: CDR1 SSHAT and CDR2 FNYEAQ (reference sequence). The CDR3 here is CASSNNAHPIQETQYF. The CDR3 bases are TGTGCCAGCAGCAACAACGCGCACCCAATCCAAGAGACCCAGTACTTC.

The genes are TRBV6-6 and TRBJ1-1, with D maybe TRBD1 (6 bases). In germline, CDR1 is MNHNY, CDR2 SVGAGI (reference sequence). The CDR3 covers 15 residues. Trimming removed 0 bases from V and 4 bases from J, with 12 bases in between. CDR3 sequence reads: CASSYSWGRGTEAFF. CDR3 DNA: TGTGCCAGCAGTTACTCGTGGGGGCGCGGCACTGAAGCTTTCTTT.

The chain is built from TRBV15 and TRBJ2-1; TRBD1 agrees at 8 bases. Germline V gene sequence: CDR1 LNHNV, CDR2 YYDKDF (reference sequence). CDR3 length: 17 amino acids. V shed 5 bases and J 6 bases; nucleotides not matched to a gene: 15. The CDR3 region is CATSPDTTNTGGNEQFF. Written as DNA, the CDR3 is TGTGCCACCAGCCCAGACACAACCAATACAGGGGGCAATGAGCAGTTCTTC. Full variable domain (remainder filled in from reference TRBV15 and TRBJ2-1): DAMVIQNPRYQVTQFGKPVTLSCSQTLNHNVMYWYQQKSSQAPKLLFHYYDKDFNNEADTPDNFQSRRPNTSFCFLDIRSPGLGDTAMYLCATSPDTTNTGGNEQFFGPGTRLTVL.

The sample holds one count of this clone. CDR3: CASSGYTRGRDEQYF. The CDR3 DNA reads as TGTGCCAGCAGTGGGTACACCAGGGGTCGGGACGAGCAGTACTTC. V and J are TRBV11-2 and TRBJ2-7; a possible D gene is TRBD1 (6 bases). V lost 6 bases and J 5 bases, leaving 20 bases between the germline ends. The V gene's germline CDR1 is SGHAT and CDR2 FQNNGV. The CDR3 contains 15 residues.

The CDR3 region has the DNA TGTGCCAGCAGCGTAGAGACAGGGGGAAACACCATATATTTT. Its translation: CASSVETGGNTIYF. The J gene is TRBJ1-3, the V gene TRBV9; 7 bases fit TRBD1. Unmatched junction bases numbered 1, after V lost 0 bases and J lost 4 bases. Germline V lookup: CDR1 SGDLS, CDR2 YYNGEE. This CDR3 spans 14 amino acids.

J is TRBJ2-5 and V is TRBV10-1, with D tentatively TRBD1 (5 bases). Trimming shortened V by 4 bases and J by 1 base, and 7 bases separated the two germline ends. The CDR3 contains 13 residues. Germline CDR1 WNHNN, CDR2 SYGVQD (reference sequence). The CDR3 spells CASSGQTQETQYF. The CDR3 region has the DNA TGCGCCAGCAGTGGACAGACCCAAGAGACCCAGTACTTC.

The chain uses TRBV27 and TRBJ2-1; 7 bases match TRBD2. Germline CDR1 MNHEY, CDR2 SMNVEV (reference sequence). The V segment lost 5 bases and the J segment 2 bases; nucleotides outside the gene matches: 9. This CDR3 has 16 amino acids. The CDR3 loop reads CASSPKLARPYNEQFF. DNA for the CDR3: TGTGCCAGCAGTCCCAAACTAGCGAGGCCCTACAATGAGCAGTTCTTC.

V is TRBV2 and J is TRBJ2-7; 7 positions agree with TRBD2. Trimming at V came to 7 bases and at J to 9 bases, leaving 15 bases not matched to a gene. The V gene's germline CDR1 is SNHLY and CDR2 FYNNEI. CDR3 length: 14 residues. CDR3 nucleotides: TGTGCCAGCACCTTCAACGGGCGGGAGCAAGGGCAGTACTTC. Amino acid sequence: CASTFNGREQGQYF. Looking up the rest from reference TRBV2 and TRBJ2-7 gives the full variable domain: EPEVTQTPSHQVTQMGQEVILRCVPISNHLYFYWYRQILGQKVEFLVSFYNNEISEKSEIFDDQFSVERPDGSNFTLKIRSTKLEDSAMYFCASTFNGREQGQYFGPGTRLTVT.

By its share, this clone is medium-sized. This chain links TRBV5-1 with TRBJ1-6; D might be TRBD1 (5 bases). Germline CDR1 SGHRS, CDR2 YFSETQ. The CDR3 loop spans 15 amino acids. Trimming left V 0 bases short and J 5 bases short, with 9 bases between. CDR3: CASSLAGPNNSPLHF. CDR3 DNA: TGCGCCAGCAGCTTGGCGGGACCGAATAATTCACCCCTCCACTTT.

The chain carries TRBV2 and TRBJ2-6; tentatively, D is TRBD2 (5 bases). Germline V CDR1 and CDR2: SNHLY, FYNNEI. The V and J ends lost 7 bases and 4 bases respectively, with 14 bases between them. The CDR3 runs 15 residues. The CDR3 region is CASTDERAGANVLTF. The CDR3 DNA follows: TGTGCCAGCACTGACGAGAGGGCAGGGGCCAACGTCCTGACTTTC.

The gene calls are TRBV11-3 and TRBJ2-3; 9 nucleotides agree with TRBD2. With 4 bases clipped from V and 4 bases from J, the junction kept 12 bases outside the gene matches. From germline, CDR1 is SGHNT and CDR2 YENEEA. The CDR3 sequence is 17 residues long. CDR3 loop: CASSSNLAGAHADTQYF. DNA for the CDR3: TGTGCCAGCAGCTCAAATTTAGCGGGAGCCCACGCAGATACGCAGTATTTT.

V gene TRBV5-1 combines with J gene TRBJ2-2, with D perhaps given as TRBD1 or TRBD2 (5 bases each). V was shortened by 3 bases and J by 4 bases, with 16 bases between the two germline ends. Germline loops: CDR1 SGHRS, CDR2 YFSETQ. The CDR3 extends over 16 amino acids. In DNA, the CDR3 is TGCGCCAGCAGCTCACAAGGAGACGGGGCCACCGGGGAGCTGTTTTTT. As protein: CASSSQGDGATGELFF.

This clone was observed a single time. The rearrangement links TRBV5-1 to TRBJ2-7; D perhaps matches TRBD1 (6 bases). CDR1 SGHRS and CDR2 YFSETQ come from the germline V gene. V lost 2 bases and J 3 bases, leaving 15 bases between the germline ends. CDR3 length: 15 residues. DNA for the CDR3: TGCGCCAGCAGCTTCAGTATACAGGGAGACTACGAGCAGTACTTC. This gives the protein CASSFSIQGDYEQYF. Complete variable domain (other parts from reference TRBV5-1 and TRBJ2-7): KAGVTQTPRYLIKTRGQQVTLSCSPISGHRSVSWYQQTPGQGLQFLFEYFSETQRNKGNFPGRFSGRQFSNSRSEMNVSTLELGDSALYLCASSFSIQGDYEQYFGPGTRLTVT.

The chain joins TRBV18 to TRBJ2-2, with 8 nucleotides matching TRBD2. Germline lookup yields CDR1 KGHSH and CDR2 LQKENI. V shed 5 bases, J shed 0 bases, and the junction held 5 bases outside the gene matches. The CDR3 consists of 16 residues. This CDR3 is CASSTGGGPNTGELFF. For the CDR3, the DNA is TGTGCCAGCTCAACCGGGGGGGGCCCGAACACCGGGGAGCTGTTTTTT. The full variable domain, with the rest looked up from reference TRBV18 and TRBJ2-2, is NAGVMQNPRHLVRRRGQEARLRCSPMKGHSHVYWYRQLPEEGLKFMVYLQKENIIDESGMPKERFSAEFPKEGPSILRIQQVVRGDSAAYFCASSTGGGPNTGELFFGEGSRLTVL.

The chain couples TRBV5-5 to TRBJ1-2; D is perhaps TRBD1 (5 bases). Trimming stripped 0 bases from V and 5 bases from J, with 14 bases between. CDR3 length: 15 residues. In germline, CDR1 is SGHKS, CDR2 YYEKEE (reference sequence). CDR3 bases: TGTGCCAGCAGCTTGGTGGTATATGGGGGGTATGGCTACACCTTC. This codes for CASSLVVYGGYGYTF.

CDR3 loop: CASIKGGGGYNEQFF. The CDR3 DNA follows: TGTGCCAGCATCAAAGGGGGGGGCGGCTACAATGAGCAGTTCTTC. The chain carries TRBV11-2 and TRBJ2-1; a weak D match, TRBD2 (7 bases). Germline CDR1 is SGHAT and CDR2 is FQNNGV. The length of the CDR3 is 15 residues. V was shortened by 7 bases and J by 3 bases, with 16 bases between the two germline ends.